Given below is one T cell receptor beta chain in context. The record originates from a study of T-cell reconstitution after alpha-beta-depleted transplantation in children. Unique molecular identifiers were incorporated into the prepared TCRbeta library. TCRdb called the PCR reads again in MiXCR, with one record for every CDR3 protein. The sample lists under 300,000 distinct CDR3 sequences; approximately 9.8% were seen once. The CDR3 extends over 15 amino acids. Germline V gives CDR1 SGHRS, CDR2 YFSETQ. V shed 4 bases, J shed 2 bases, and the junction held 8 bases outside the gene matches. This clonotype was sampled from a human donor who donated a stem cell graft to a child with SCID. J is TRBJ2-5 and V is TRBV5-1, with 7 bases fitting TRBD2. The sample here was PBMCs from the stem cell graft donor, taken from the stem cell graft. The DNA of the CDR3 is TGCGCCAGCAGCGTCGCCCCCGGGAGGCAAGAGACCCAGTACTTC. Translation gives CASSVAPGRQETQYF.